This T cell receptor beta chain was sequenced in a study of beta chain features in type 1 diabetes. Sequenced material consisted of expressed TCRB transcripts (all of the isolated RNA was reverse transcribed). Using immunoSEQ multiplex PCR, the repertoire was profiled, and TCRdb retains in-frame clones only, with some absent. The data show 620,000 or so clones, roughly 15% seen once. The CDR3 contains 14 residues. The germline V and J ends were trimmed by 6 bases and 4 bases, with 13 bases remaining between them. Germline V gene lookup returns CDR1 SGHDT and CDR2 YYEEEE. The source material was naive CD4+ T cells from blood. The chain uses TRBV5-6 and TRBJ1-4; perhaps TRBD1 as D (6 bases). The sequence derives from a man aged 18 to 29 in good health. The DNA for the CDR3 is TGTGCCAGCACCATAGGACAGTTTAATGAAAAACTGTTTTTT. Protein: CASTIGQFNEKLFF.